This entry lists 23 T cell receptor beta chains sequenced from one sample in a study of response to subunit inactivated influenza vaccine. TCRdb reanalysed the RT-PCR reads using MiXCR and keeps one entry per CDR3 protein. The sample includes about 300,000 distinct CDR3 sequences, about 20% of them seen just once. Sequenced material: PBMCs from blood, taken about 20 months after vaccination. The receptors were sampled from a man between 50 and 70 years old who received an inactivated influenza vaccine.

This clonotype has a handful of counts. The chain links TRBV7-9 to TRBJ2-7; tentatively, D is TRBD1 (5 bases). Per germline, CDR1 SEHNR and CDR2 FQNEAQ (reference sequence). Deletions cut 5 bases from V and 2 bases from J, with 13 bases between. The CDR3 is made up of 14 amino acids. The CDR3 region is CASSPLDNPYEQYF. The CDR3 nucleotides are TGTGCCAGCAGCCCGCTGGACAACCCCTACGAGCAGTACTTC.

V usage is TRBV10-3 and J usage is TRBJ1-1, with TRBD1 as a possible D gene (6 bases). V dropped 11 bases and J dropped 6 bases, with 19 bases sitting between them. Per germline, CDR1 ENHRY and CDR2 SYGVKD. The CDR3 consists of 13 residues. In DNA form, the CDR3 reads TGTGCCGTCTCCGAACAGGGTCGGGCTGAAGCTTTCTTT. Its translation: CAVSEQGRAEAFF.

This clonotype was counted a few times. The chain employs TRBV29-1 and TRBJ2-1, with unresolved D. CDR3 size: 11 residues. Trimming removed 5 bases at V and 12 bases at J, with 14 bases between. Looked up from germline, CDR1 is SQVTM and CDR2 is ANQGSEA. CDR3 in amino acids: CSVPLGTAQFF. CDR3 sequence (DNA): TGCAGCGTTCCCCTAGGCACCGCGCAGTTCTTC.

The rearrangement joins TRBV20-1 to TRBJ1-5; 7 nucleotides match TRBD1. Germline assignment: CDR1 DFQATT and CDR2 SNEGSKA (reference sequence). CDR3 size: 16 residues. The V segment lost 1 base and the J segment 0 bases; nucleotides outside the gene matches: 6. The CDR3 reads CSARGGQLYSNQPQHF. As DNA, the CDR3 is TGCAGTGCTAGAGGGGGACAGCTTTATAGCAATCAGCCCCAGCATTTT.

This clonotype came up a few times. Here the CDR3 reads CASRQGAGGYTF. The CDR3 region has the DNA TGTGCCAGCAGACAGGGGGCAGGTGGCTACACCTTC. The rearrangement joins TRBV6-5 to TRBJ1-2; TRBD1 agrees at 9 bases. Germline lookup yields CDR1 MNHEY and CDR2 SVGAGI. The V and J ends lost 6 bases and 7 bases, in that order; junction bases with no gene match: 3. The CDR3 totals 12 residues.

This clonotype was observed a handful of times. The rearrangement links TRBV3-1 to TRBJ1-4; no clear D. The germline V gene encodes CDR1 LGHDT and CDR2 YNNKEL (reference sequence). Trimming pared 3 bases from V and 4 bases from J, leaving 9 bases between. The CDR3 is made up of 14 amino acids. This CDR3 is CASSQGLGNEKLFF. CDR3 in DNA: TGTGCCAGCAGCCAGGGGTTGGGTAATGAAAAACTGTTTTTT.

This clonotype was detected only a few times. V usage is TRBV4-3 and J usage is TRBJ1-2; D perhaps matches TRBD1 (5 bases). The CDR3 has 16 residues. V was shortened by 1 base and J by 4 bases, with 16 bases between the two germline ends. Germline V gene lookup returns CDR1 LGHNA and CDR2 YSLEER. The CDR3: CASSQGQGVAIYGYTF. The CDR3 nucleotides read TGCGCCAGCAGCCAAGGTCAGGGTGTCGCGATCTATGGCTACACCTTC.

Details on this clonotype: This may stem from a read error, because a much larger clone lies one nucleotide away. The chain employs TRBV25-1 and TRBJ1-5; D perhaps matches TRBD1 (6 bases). Germline CDR1 reads MGHDK; CDR2 reads SYGVNS. This CDR3 is 12 amino acids long. The CDR3 loop reads CPSSRGGQPQHF. Here the CDR3 DNA reads TGTCCCAGCAGCAGGGGTGGACAGCCCCAGCATTTT.

The gene calls are TRBV11-2 and TRBJ2-7; D is ambiguous. Germline values: CDR1 SGHAT, CDR2 FQNNGV. The germline V and J ends were trimmed by 0 bases and 4 bases, with 10 bases remaining between them. This CDR3 is 14 amino acids long. The CDR3, as DNA: TGTGCCAGCAGCTTAGATCTAACCCGATACGAGCAGTACTTC. Translated, it gives CASSLDLTRYEQYF.

The chain uses TRBV10-3 and TRBJ2-3; tentative D call: TRBD1 (6 bases). Germline CDR1 reads ENHRY; CDR2 reads SYGVKD. The CDR3 totals 14 residues. Trimming removed 2 bases at V and 6 bases at J, with 12 bases between. CDR3 nucleotide sequence: TGTGCCATCAGTGAGGCGACAGGATCGGATACGCAGTATTTT. Amino acids: CAISEATGSDTQYF.

The gene calls are TRBV20-1 and TRBJ2-1, with TRBD1 matching 8 bases. Trimming removed 6 bases from V and 2 bases from J; junction bases left unmatched: 12. The V gene's germline CDR1 is DFQATT and CDR2 SNEGSKA (reference sequence). This CDR3 has 16 residues. CDR3 nucleotide sequence: TGCAGTGCGACCACACCCGGGACAGGTCCCTACAATGAGCAGTTCTTC. It yields the protein CSATTPGTGPYNEQFF.

This clonotype was found a few times. The chain is built from TRBV2 and TRBJ1-5; D is undetermined. The CDR3 spans 14 residues. CDR1 and CDR2 from the germline V gene are SNHLY and FYNNEI. V lost 3 bases to trimming and J lost 1 base, with 7 bases between them. Here the CDR3 DNA reads TGTGCCAGCAGTGATAGACAAAGCAATCAGCCCCAGCATTTT. This gives the protein CASSDRQSNQPQHF. The full variable domain, completed using reference TRBV2 and TRBJ1-5, is EPEVTQTPSHQVTQMGQEVILRCVPISNHLYFYWYRQILGQKVEFLVSFYNNEISEKSEIFDDQFSVERPDGSNFTLKIRSTKLEDSAMYFCASSDRQSNQPQHFGDGTRLSIL.

This clonotype was observed a handful of times. V usage is TRBV6-5 and J usage is TRBJ1-4, with D unclear. Germline V CDR1 and CDR2: MNHEY, SVGAGI. V lost 4 bases to trimming and J lost 4 bases, with 10 bases between them. This CDR3 has 14 amino acids. The CDR3 sequence is CASSSGWGNEKLFF. The CDR3, as DNA: TGTGCCAGCAGTTCGGGGTGGGGTAATGAAAAACTGTTTTTT.

V gene TRBV20-1 combines with J gene TRBJ2-1; no clear D gene. This CDR3 region has 14 residues. Looked up from germline, CDR1 is DFQATT and CDR2 is SNEGSKA (reference sequence). V was clipped by 1 base and J by 2 bases, with 9 bases between them. The CDR3 protein is CSARADLTYNEQFF. CDR3 nucleotides: TGCAGTGCTAGAGCGGACCTAACCTACAATGAGCAGTTCTTC.

The gene calls are TRBV20-1 and TRBJ1-6; no clear D gene. This CDR3 has 17 amino acids. Looked up from germline, CDR1 is DFQATT and CDR2 is SNEGSKA (reference sequence). V was shortened by 0 bases and J by 0 bases, with 12 bases between the two germline ends. In DNA form, the CDR3 reads TGCAGTGCTAGAGATCTCTCGGTAACCTCCTATAATTCACCCCTCCACTTT. It specifies CSARDLSVTSYNSPLHF.

J is TRBJ2-1 and V is TRBV7-2; the match to TRBD2 covers 9 bases. The ends lost 2 bases at V and 12 bases at J; junction bases unmatched: 2. The germline CDR1 and CDR2 sequences are SGHTA and FQGNSA. This CDR3 contains 12 residues. Here the CDR3 reads CASSLRLAVQFF. DNA of the CDR3: TGTGCCAGCAGCTTAAGACTAGCGGTGCAGTTCTTC.

The chain employs TRBV20-1 and TRBJ1-2; D is unclear. Trimming removed 3 bases at V and 3 bases at J, with 8 bases between. CDR1 is DFQATT and CDR2 is SNEGSKA in the germline V gene (reference sequence). The CDR3 consists of 12 residues. CDR3 amino acids: CSASVGYYGYTF. In DNA form, the CDR3 reads TGCAGTGCTAGCGTCGGATACTATGGCTACACCTTC.

In its sample, this clonotype was seen once. The V and J genes are TRBV6-2 or TRBV6-3 and TRBJ2-7; the match to TRBD1 covers 7 bases. Germline V gene lookup returns CDR1 MNHEY and CDR2 SVGEGT. CDR3 length: 15 amino acids. With V trimmed by 2 bases and J by 0 bases, 4 bases remained unmatched. The CDR3 reads CASSYGQGVSYEQYF. CDR3 in DNA: TGTGCCAGCAGTTACGGGCAGGGGGTCTCCTACGAGCAGTACTTC.

This rearrangement joins TRBV20-1 to TRBJ2-7; 15 bases map to TRBD2. The CDR3 is 18 amino acids. In germline, CDR1 is DFQATT, CDR2 SNEGSKA (reference sequence). Trimming removed 6 bases from V and 1 base from J; junction bases left unmatched: 13. The CDR3 sequence: CSAKRGGTSGRFSYEQYF. CDR3 sequence (DNA): TGCAGTGCCAAGAGAGGGGGGACTAGCGGGAGGTTTTCCTACGAGCAGTACTTC.

The chain links TRBV20-1 to TRBJ1-2, with TRBD1 matching 9 bases. There are 14 residues in the CDR3. CDR1 and CDR2 from the germline V gene are DFQATT and SNEGSKA (reference sequence). The V gene end was trimmed by 3 bases and the J gene end by 6 bases; junction bases not matched to a gene: 8. CDR3 sequence (DNA): TGCAGTGCTAGGGGTCGGGGACAGGGTGATGGCTACACCTTC. Translated, it gives CSARGRGQGDGYTF.

Ten or more counts support this clonotype. The chain recombines TRBV7-9 with TRBJ1-1, with a possible D match to TRBD1 (5 bases). V lost 3 bases and J lost 7, with 6 bases in between. The CDR3 extends over 11 amino acids. The germline V gene has CDR1 SEHNR and CDR2 FQNEAQ (reference sequence). The CDR3: CASSFTGEAFF. The CDR3 nucleotides read TGTGCCAGCAGCTTCACAGGTGAAGCTTTCTTT.

This clonotype was counted a few times. The V call is TRBV6-6, the J call TRBJ1-5; possibly TRBD1 for D (6 bases). With 5 bases removed from V and 3 bases from J, the gap between germline ends came to 14 bases. CDR1 MNHNY and CDR2 SVGAGI come from the germline V gene (reference sequence). This CDR3 is built from 15 residues. In DNA form, the CDR3 reads TGTGCCAGCAGTAACCCGGGGGCCGACAATCAGCCCCAGCATTTT. Translation: CASSNPGADNQPQHF.

This clonotype has more than one count but fewer than ten. This chain connects TRBV28 to TRBJ1-3; D unresolved. Germline CDR1 reads MDHEN; CDR2 reads SYDVKM. The CDR3 is 12 amino acids. V lost 6 bases and J 7 bases, leaving 10 bases between the germline ends. The CDR3 region is CASSRWSNTIYF. The CDR3 nucleotides read TGTGCCAGCAGCCGTTGGAGCAACACCATATATTTT.